The rows below give T cell receptor beta chains drawn from one sample of a study of blood T cells in healthy people across ages. TCRdb processed the 5' RACE reads anew with MiXCR; each CDR3 protein has one entry. The data contain hundreds of thousands of distinct CDR3 sequences, about 59% of them singletons. The sequenced sample was blood. All receptors derive from a man aged 25 to 40 in good health. CDR3s include the opening cysteine and the closing phenylalanine or tryptophan. A D gene is named only where the DNA matches it firmly. Rows may omit the clone size; those that give it use once, few, many or a size class.

j_call: TRBJ2-4; v_call: TRBV7-2; clone_size: once; d_call: -; cdr3_nt: TGTGCCAGCAGCTTAGCGCCCAGGGGTGTCAAAAACATTCAGTACTTC; cdr3_aa: CASSLAPRGVKNIQYF
j_call: TRBJ2-1; v_call: TRBV20-1; clone_size: -; d_call: -; cdr3_nt: TGCAGTGCTAAAGCACAGTTATCTACCAATGAGCAGTTCTTC; cdr3_aa: CSAKAQLSTNEQFF
j_call: TRBJ1-2; v_call: TRBV7-3; clone_size: -; d_call: -; cdr3_nt: TGTGCCAGCAGCCCATACCTGACAGGACTTGGGGGCTACACCTTC; cdr3_aa: CASSPYLTGLGGYTF
j_call: TRBJ2-6; v_call: TRBV6-2/TRBV6-3; clone_size: -; d_call: TRBD1; cdr3_nt: TGTGCCAGCAGCCAGGGGGTTGATGGGGCCAACGTCCTGACTTTC; cdr3_aa: CASSQGVDGANVLTF
j_call: TRBJ2-3; v_call: TRBV24-1; clone_size: -; d_call: -; cdr3_nt: TGTGCCACCACCGACGGGGAGGTTGAAGATACGCAGTATTTT; cdr3_aa: CATTDGEVEDTQYF
j_call: TRBJ2-7; v_call: TRBV27; clone_size: -; d_call: TRBD2; cdr3_nt: TGTGCCAGCAGTCCCGGGGGGGTCGTATACGAGCAGTACTTC; cdr3_aa: CASSPGGVVYEQYF
j_call: TRBJ2-7; v_call: TRBV7-2; clone_size: -; d_call: -; cdr3_nt: TGTGCCAGCAGCTCCGACAGCTTCCGCGAGCAGTACTTC; cdr3_aa: CASSSDSFREQYF
j_call: TRBJ1-4; v_call: TRBV6-2/TRBV6-3; clone_size: -; d_call: -; cdr3_nt: TGTGCCAGCAGTTCTCACAGCGCAACTAATGAAAAACTGTTTTTT; cdr3_aa: CASSSHSATNEKLFF
j_call: TRBJ2-4; v_call: TRBV5-6; clone_size: -; d_call: TRBD1; cdr3_nt: TGTGCCAGCATTCGGACAGGAGAAAACATTCAGTACTTC; cdr3_aa: CASIRTGENIQYF
j_call: TRBJ2-3; v_call: TRBV7-2; clone_size: -; d_call: -; cdr3_nt: TGTGCCAGCAGCATCCGGGGCGGAAGCACAGATACGCAGTATTTT; cdr3_aa: CASSIRGGSTDTQYF
j_call: TRBJ1-4; v_call: TRBV20-1; clone_size: few; d_call: -; cdr3_nt: TGCAGTGCTAGAGACGGAAAGGGGGAAAAACTGTTTTTT; cdr3_aa: CSARDGKGEKLFF
j_call: TRBJ2-3; v_call: TRBV7-2; clone_size: -; d_call: -; cdr3_nt: TGTGCCAGCAGGGGAGACAGTTTGAGGGTATGGGATACGCAGTATTTT; cdr3_aa: CASRGDSLRVWDTQYF
j_call: TRBJ2-5; v_call: TRBV27; clone_size: -; d_call: -; cdr3_nt: TGTGCCAGCAACCTTGGAGGGGAAGGGGAGACCCAGTACTTC; cdr3_aa: CASNLGGEGETQYF
j_call: TRBJ2-7; v_call: TRBV29-1; clone_size: -; d_call: TRBD1; cdr3_nt: TGCAGCGTTGAAAAAGGGGACAGGGGGAGACGGGAGCAGTACTTC; cdr3_aa: CSVEKGDRGRREQYF
j_call: TRBJ2-3; v_call: TRBV20-1; clone_size: -; d_call: TRBD1; cdr3_nt: TGCAGTGCTAGAGAGTTCCGGACAGGGAGTGGAGATACGCAGTATTTT; cdr3_aa: CSAREFRTGSGDTQYF
j_call: TRBJ1-1; v_call: TRBV7-8; clone_size: -; d_call: TRBD1; cdr3_nt: TGTGCCAGCAGCGTATTACAGGGGGCAAATCTTGGCACTGAAGCTTTCTTT; cdr3_aa: CASSVLQGANLGTEAFF
j_call: TRBJ1-1; v_call: TRBV28; clone_size: -; d_call: -; cdr3_nt: TGTGCCAGCAGTTTATTTTTGGCGGGGAACACTGAAGCTTTCTTT; cdr3_aa: CASSLFLAGNTEAFF
j_call: TRBJ2-3; v_call: TRBV20-1; clone_size: -; d_call: -; cdr3_nt: TGCAGTGCGCAGGTCCTAGATACGCAGTATTTT; cdr3_aa: CSAQVLDTQYF
j_call: TRBJ2-5; v_call: TRBV11-1; clone_size: -; d_call: TRBD2; cdr3_nt: TGTGCCAGCAGCTCCGGACTAGCGGGACCCGAAGAGACCCAGTACTTC; cdr3_aa: CASSSGLAGPEETQYF
j_call: TRBJ2-3; v_call: TRBV29-1; clone_size: many; d_call: TRBD1; cdr3_nt: TGCAGCGTTGAATGGACACAGGGGAGCACAGATACGCAGTATTTT; cdr3_aa: CSVEWTQGSTDTQYF
j_call: TRBJ1-2; v_call: TRBV4-3; clone_size: -; d_call: TRBD1; cdr3_nt: TGCGCCAGCAGCCGCACTTCCGGGACAGGGGCTAACTATGGCTACACCTTC; cdr3_aa: CASSRTSGTGANYGYTF
j_call: TRBJ2-5; v_call: TRBV20-1; clone_size: few; d_call: -; cdr3_nt: TGCAGTGCACATCAGTACAGGGCCCTGTACCAAGAGACCCAGTACTTC; cdr3_aa: CSAHQYRALYQETQYF
j_call: TRBJ1-5; v_call: TRBV20-1; clone_size: once; d_call: -; cdr3_nt: TGCAGTGCTAGCGTAATGGGGTTGGATCAGACCCAGCATTTT; cdr3_aa: CSASVMGLDQTQHF
j_call: TRBJ2-3; v_call: TRBV7-9; clone_size: many; d_call: -; cdr3_nt: TGTGCCAGCAGCTTAGTTCTCTGGACGGATACGCAGTATTTT; cdr3_aa: CASSLVLWTDTQYF
j_call: TRBJ2-7; v_call: TRBV4-3; clone_size: few; d_call: TRBD2; cdr3_nt: TGCGCCAGCAGCCAAGATCTAGCGGGGGACTACGAGCAGTACTTC; cdr3_aa: CASSQDLAGDYEQYF
j_call: TRBJ2-3; v_call: TRBV6-2/TRBV6-3; clone_size: -; d_call: -; cdr3_nt: TGTGCCAGCAACAACGGAGGTGGGCAGTATTTT; cdr3_aa: CASNNGGGQYF
j_call: TRBJ2-1; v_call: TRBV7-3; clone_size: -; d_call: -; cdr3_nt: TGTGCCAGCAGCTTAAATGGACCGGAAGACAATGAGCAGTTCTTC; cdr3_aa: CASSLNGPEDNEQFF
j_call: TRBJ2-2; v_call: TRBV7-9; clone_size: -; d_call: -; cdr3_nt: TGTGCCAGCAGCTTATTGCCCCCGGGGATCTACACCGGGGAGCTGTTTTTT; cdr3_aa: CASSLLPPGIYTGELFF
j_call: TRBJ2-1; v_call: TRBV5-6; clone_size: -; d_call: TRBD2; cdr3_nt: TGTGCCACTACGCCTAGCGGGGGGGCGAGCAATGAGCAGTTCTTC; cdr3_aa: CATTPSGGASNEQFF
j_call: TRBJ2-3; v_call: TRBV5-1; clone_size: -; d_call: -; cdr3_nt: TGCGCCAGCAGCTTGGTATTCCAAGCTAGCACAGATACGCAGTATTTT; cdr3_aa: CASSLVFQASTDTQYF
j_call: TRBJ2-7; v_call: TRBV20-1; clone_size: once; d_call: TRBD2; cdr3_nt: TGCAGTGCTAGAAGTAGCGGGGGAGAGGTCTACGAGCAGTACTTC; cdr3_aa: CSARSSGGEVYEQYF
j_call: TRBJ2-7; v_call: TRBV20-1; clone_size: -; d_call: -; cdr3_nt: TGCAGTGCTAGCACACCAGACTCCTACGAGCAGTACTTC; cdr3_aa: CSASTPDSYEQYF
j_call: TRBJ1-2; v_call: TRBV7-2; clone_size: once; d_call: TRBD1; cdr3_nt: TGTGCCAGCACCCGCACAGGGGTACCTAGATATGGCTACACCTTC; cdr3_aa: CASTRTGVPRYGYTF
j_call: TRBJ2-7; v_call: TRBV9; clone_size: -; d_call: -; cdr3_nt: TGTGCCAGCAGCGTAACCCCGGACTTTTCCTACGAGCAGTACTTC; cdr3_aa: CASSVTPDFSYEQYF
j_call: TRBJ2-1; v_call: TRBV6-5; clone_size: -; d_call: -; cdr3_nt: TGTGCCAGCAGTTACACAACACAGGGCTGGGAGCAGTTCTTC; cdr3_aa: CASSYTTQGWEQFF
j_call: TRBJ2-3; v_call: TRBV11-1; clone_size: -; d_call: -; cdr3_nt: TGTGCCAGCAGCTCTCAGGGCCCGGATACGCAGTATTTT; cdr3_aa: CASSSQGPDTQYF
j_call: TRBJ2-1; v_call: TRBV13; clone_size: -; d_call: -; cdr3_nt: TGTGCCAGCAGCCTGAGTGCAAAATACAATGAGCAGTTCTTC; cdr3_aa: CASSLSAKYNEQFF
j_call: TRBJ1-2; v_call: TRBV7-3; clone_size: few; d_call: TRBD1; cdr3_nt: TGTGCCAGCAGCCAAGACAGGGAAAGTGGCTACACCTTC; cdr3_aa: CASSQDRESGYTF